Listed here are 20 T cell receptor beta chains from one sample, sequenced in a study of T cells after yellow fever vaccination. TCRdb recomputed calls from the 5' RACE reads with MiXCR, one row per CDR3 protein. Found here are some 500,000 distinct CDR3 sequences, approximately 15% of them singletons; the top ten hold around 15%. The sequencing here drew on PBMCs, taken on the day of the yellow fever booster vaccination. Receptor source: a young man who received the YFV17D yellow fever vaccine.

This clonotype turned up a few times. The DNA of the CDR3 is TGTGCCAGCTCACCGACCGGGACTAGCGACGAGCAGTACTTC. Amino acid sequence: CASSPTGTSDEQYF. The chain is built from TRBV18 and TRBJ2-7; 10 nucleotides align to TRBD2. J was trimmed by 5 bases and V by 3 bases; bases with no gene match: 4. The germline V gene has CDR1 KGHSH and CDR2 LQKENI. The CDR3 is made up of 14 amino acids.

This clonotype was counted ten times or more. V and J are TRBV25-1 and TRBJ2-5; D is undetermined. There are 11 residues in the CDR3. Germline lookup yields CDR1 MGHDK and CDR2 SYGVNS. Trimming removed 3 bases from V and 5 bases from J, with 4 bases in between. In nucleotides, the CDR3 is TGTGCCAGCAGTGATCTCGAGACCCAGTACTTC. Translated: CASSDLETQYF.

This clonotype was seen at least ten times. This chain links TRBV15 with TRBJ2-1, with D unclear. V was shortened by 4 bases and J by 2 bases, with 6 bases between the two germline ends. Germline CDR1 and CDR2: LNHNV and YYDKDF (reference sequence). This CDR3 contains 13 residues. The CDR3 DNA follows: TGTGCCACCAGCACCCCGACCTACAATGAGCAGTTCTTC. Translation gives CATSTPTYNEQFF.

This clonotype has more than one count but fewer than ten. The V gene is TRBV4-3, the J gene TRBJ2-5; TRBD1 is a possible D gene (5 bases). V lost 1 base to trimming and J lost 6 bases, with 9 bases between them. This CDR3 spans 13 amino acids. Germline CDR1 reads LGHNA; CDR2 reads YSLEER. CDR3 residues: CASSQARDQTQYF. CDR3 bases: TGCGCCAGCAGCCAAGCCAGGGATCAGACCCAGTACTTC.

This clonotype was observed a handful of times. The J gene is TRBJ2-1, the V gene TRBV5-1, with D unclear. The germline V gene has CDR1 SGHRS and CDR2 YFSETQ. This CDR3 has 12 amino acids. Trimming left V 2 bases short and J 10 bases short, with 10 bases between. CDR3 protein: CASSFEAGEQFF. The CDR3, as DNA: TGCGCCAGCAGCTTTGAGGCCGGGGAGCAGTTCTTC.

A few counts support this clonotype. This chain uses TRBV20-1 with TRBJ1-4; TRBD1 is a possible D gene (6 bases). CDR3 length: 15 residues. Germline V CDR1 and CDR2: DFQATT, SNEGSKA (reference sequence). V shed 3 bases and J shed 6 bases, with 17 bases lying between them. CDR3 in DNA: TGCAGTGCTAGTCTGGTGAGAGGGGGGCATGAAAAACTGTTTTTT. This translates into CSASLVRGGHEKLFF.

This clonotype turned up a few times. V and J are TRBV7-8 and TRBJ1-2; D is perhaps TRBD1 (6 bases). The CDR3 is 17 amino acids. The V end was cut by 1 base, the J end by 6 bases, with 21 bases between. The V gene's germline CDR1 is SGHVS and CDR2 FQNEAQ. The CDR3 protein is CASSLGLGGLGSDGYTF. In nucleotides, the CDR3 is TGTGCCAGCAGCTTAGGTTTAGGGGGTCTAGGGTCTGATGGCTACACCTTC.

V is TRBV7-2 and J is TRBJ2-1, with 12 bases lining up with TRBD2. This CDR3 region has 16 residues. The ends lost 2 bases at V and 6 bases at J; junction bases unmatched: 5. The V gene's germline CDR1 is SGHTA and CDR2 FQGNSA. DNA of the CDR3: TGTGCCAGCAGCTTACGACTAGCGGGAGTCAGCAATGAGCAGTTCTTC. The encoded protein is CASSLRLAGVSNEQFF.

The CDR3 protein is CASSWAGPAGELFF. CDR3 DNA: TGTGCCAGCAGTTGGGCAGGGCCGGCCGGGGAGCTGTTTTTT. The chain uses TRBV27 and TRBJ2-2; TRBD1 is a possible D gene (5 bases). V was clipped by 4 bases and J by 6 bases, with 12 bases between them. Germline V lookup: CDR1 MNHEY, CDR2 SMNVEV (reference sequence). This CDR3 contains 14 residues.

In its sample, this clonotype was seen a few times. The J gene is TRBJ1-2, the V gene TRBV12-3 or TRBV12-4; TRBD1 matches 8 bases. This CDR3 contains 16 residues. The V gene end was trimmed by 4 bases and the J gene end by 6 bases; junction bases not matched to a gene: 13. CDR3 region: CASSSRIRTGGDGYTF. DNA for the CDR3: TGTGCCAGCAGTTCCCGAATCAGAACAGGGGGGGATGGCTACACCTTC.

This rearrangement joins TRBV5-1 to TRBJ1-1; possibly TRBD1 for D (5 bases). This CDR3 is built from 16 residues. With 2 bases removed from V and 3 bases from J, the gap between germline ends came to 17 bases. The germline gives CDR1 SGHRS, CDR2 YFSETQ. CDR3 sequence: CASSFLGTGGDTEAFF. The CDR3 nucleotides read TGCGCCAGCAGCTTTTTAGGGACGGGCGGGGACACTGAAGCTTTCTTT.

The chain employs TRBV4-2 and TRBJ2-1, with 8 bases aligning to TRBD2. J was trimmed by 9 bases and V by 3 bases; bases with no gene match: 16. CDR1 and CDR2 from the germline V gene are LGHNA and YNFKEQ. The CDR3 sequence is 17 residues long. The DNA of the CDR3 is TGTGCCAGCAGCCACCAAGCCGGGACCCCCAGCGGGGGTGAGCAGTTCTTC. This codes for CASSHQAGTPSGGEQFF.

DNA of the CDR3: TGTGCCAGTAGTACGCTCCCGGGACTAGCGAGCGAGCAGTACTTC. The encoded protein is CASSTLPGLASEQYF. The chain uses TRBV19 and TRBJ2-7; 10 nucleotides agree with TRBD2. Germline V gene lookup returns CDR1 LNHDA and CDR2 SQIVND (reference sequence). V lost 4 bases and J lost 6; bases outside the gene matches: 9. The CDR3 is 15 residues long.

This clonotype was observed a few times. The chain uses TRBV28 and TRBJ2-7; D possibly corresponds to TRBD1 (6 bases). Trimming pared 2 bases from V and 1 base from J, leaving 12 bases between. Germline V gene lookup returns CDR1 MDHEN and CDR2 SYDVKM. CDR3 size: 15 residues. The CDR3 bases are TGTGCCAGCAGTTTACCGGGACACGGATCCTACGAGCAGTACTTC. Its translation: CASSLPGHGSYEQYF.

V and J are TRBV6-2 or TRBV6-3 and TRBJ2-5; unclear D gene. The CDR3 extends over 12 amino acids. CDR1 and CDR2 from the germline V gene are MNHEY and SVGEGT. The V end was cut by 2 bases, the J end by 4 bases, with 5 bases between. The CDR3 protein is CASSYARETQYF. The CDR3 DNA sequence: TGTGCCAGCAGTTACGCGCGAGAGACCCAGTACTTC.

This clonotype has only a few counts. The chain couples TRBV7-2 to TRBJ2-1, with TRBD2 as a possible D gene (6 bases). The germline gives CDR1 SGHTA, CDR2 FQGNSA. Trimming left V 5 bases short and J 4 bases short, with 18 bases between. The CDR3 runs 16 residues. The CDR3 here is CASSQRDSGWYNEQFF. In nucleotides, the CDR3 is TGTGCCAGCAGCCAACGTGATAGCGGCTGGTACAATGAGCAGTTCTTC.

The chain carries TRBV7-9 and TRBJ2-6; D is unresolved. Germline V CDR1 and CDR2: SEHNR, FQNEAQ (reference sequence). The CDR3 runs 16 residues. Between the trimmed V and J ends, which lost 0 bases and 0 bases, there was a span of 6 bases. The DNA for the CDR3 is TGTGCCAGCAGCTTAGCTAGGGACTCTGGGGCCAACGTCCTGACTTTC. It codes for CASSLARDSGANVLTF.

CDR3 loop: CASSKDRGEKLFF. In nucleotides, the CDR3 is TGTGCCAGCAGCAAAGACAGAGGGGAAAAACTGTTTTTT. This sequence joins TRBV7-3 and TRBJ1-4; perhaps TRBD1 as D (5 bases). Trimming left V 5 bases short and J 8 bases short, with 12 bases between. CDR3 length: 13 residues. Germline-derived CDR1 and CDR2 are SGHTA and FQGTGA. The full variable domain, rest sourced from reference TRBV7-3 and TRBJ1-4, is GAGVSQTPSNKVTEKGKYVELRCDPISGHTALYWYRQSLGQGPEFLIYFQGTGAADDSGLPNDRFFAVRPEGSVSTLKIQRTERGDSAVYLCASSKDRGEKLFFGSGTQLSVL.

This clonotype was picked up many times. V is TRBV20-1 and J is TRBJ2-4; the D gene is possibly TRBD1 (6 bases). The V gene lost 5 bases and the J gene lost 0 bases, with 14 bases spanning the gap. The CDR3 is 15 amino acids. Germline values: CDR1 DFQATT, CDR2 SNEGSKA (reference sequence). In DNA form, the CDR3 reads TGCAGTGCTTACGACAGGACGCTAGCCAAAAACATTCAGTACTTC. As protein: CSAYDRTLAKNIQYF.

This clonotype was recorded many times. This rearrangement joins TRBV28 to TRBJ1-1; D is uncertain. Trimming pared 6 bases from V and 1 base from J, leaving 12 bases between. In germline, CDR1 is MDHEN, CDR2 SYDVKM. CDR3 length: 14 amino acids. As DNA, the CDR3 is TGTGCCAGCAGGCTCCCAGCCTCGAACACTGAAGCTTTCTTT. Translating it yields CASRLPASNTEAFF.